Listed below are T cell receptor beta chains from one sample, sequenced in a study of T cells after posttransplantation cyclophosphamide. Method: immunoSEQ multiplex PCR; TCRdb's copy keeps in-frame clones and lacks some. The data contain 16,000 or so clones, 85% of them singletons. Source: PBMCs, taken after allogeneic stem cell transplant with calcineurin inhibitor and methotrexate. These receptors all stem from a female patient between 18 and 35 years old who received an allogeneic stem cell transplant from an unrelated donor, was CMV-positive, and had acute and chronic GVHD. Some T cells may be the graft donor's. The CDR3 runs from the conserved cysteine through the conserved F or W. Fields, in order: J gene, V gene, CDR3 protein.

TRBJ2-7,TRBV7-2,CASSFDRFYEQYF
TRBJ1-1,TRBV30,CAWSDSTEAFF
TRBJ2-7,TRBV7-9,CASSIPSGGGSYEQYF
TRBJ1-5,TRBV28,CASSFPTGPQHF
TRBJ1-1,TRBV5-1,CASSPGTGLVTFF
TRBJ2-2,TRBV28,CASSLGLAGGVGELFF
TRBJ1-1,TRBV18,CASSPRKTGGAYTEAFF
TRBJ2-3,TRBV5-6,CASSLSGTGSNTQYF
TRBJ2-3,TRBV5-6,CASSTGQGGTDTQYF
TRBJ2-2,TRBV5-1,CASRPGLRNAGELFF
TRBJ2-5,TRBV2,CASSSGTGFRETQYF
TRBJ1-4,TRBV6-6,CASRNAGTEREKLFF
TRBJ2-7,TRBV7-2,CASSYSGRVNEQYF
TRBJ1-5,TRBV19,CASSIPHESSNQPQHF
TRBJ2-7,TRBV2,CASKKDPAGSYEQYF
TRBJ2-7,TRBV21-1,CASSNQVGEDPYEQYF
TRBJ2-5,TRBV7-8,CASSLGPRGETQYF
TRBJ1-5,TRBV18,CASSQDRGVNQPQHF
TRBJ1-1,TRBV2,CASSWTGVAFF
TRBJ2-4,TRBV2,CASSGTRGLNIQYF
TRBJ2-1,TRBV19,CASSGDRGRYNEQFF
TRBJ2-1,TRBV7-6,CASSSGGEQFF
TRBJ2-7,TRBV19,CASSIDFGLAMSYEQYF
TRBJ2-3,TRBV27,CASSLSGRAGDTQYF
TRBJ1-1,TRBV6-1,CASNRNTEAFF
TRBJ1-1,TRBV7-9,CASSLSGSEAFF
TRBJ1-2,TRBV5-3,CASSRDRPQLGYTF
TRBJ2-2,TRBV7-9,CASSLADSTGELFF
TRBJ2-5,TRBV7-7,CASSFSLAGGKETQYF
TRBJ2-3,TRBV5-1,CASSLSLSSTDTQYF
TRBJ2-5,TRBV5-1,CASSLAPTGLQGKTQYF
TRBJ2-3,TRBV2,CASSHTDRGRVVDTQYF
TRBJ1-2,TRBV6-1,CASSTWTGGSYGYTF
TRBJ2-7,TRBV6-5,CASSYSATGYEQYF
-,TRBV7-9,CASSRGDRTAYEQYF
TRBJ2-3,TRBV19,CASSTGLAGWDTQYF
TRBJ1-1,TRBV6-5,CACRKRGSTEAFF
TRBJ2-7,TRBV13,CASSLGGRANEQYF
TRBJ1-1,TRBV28,CASSDPVKPDTEAFF
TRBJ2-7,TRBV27,CASSLSRGAGAYEQYF
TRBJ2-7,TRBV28,CASSLPRGVSGSLAYEQYF
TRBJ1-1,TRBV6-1,CASSDYWTVEAFF
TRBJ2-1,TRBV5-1,CASSFIGGVGENEQFF
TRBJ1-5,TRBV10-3,CAISEGVKQPQHF
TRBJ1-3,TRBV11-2,CASRTRGGRSGNTIYF
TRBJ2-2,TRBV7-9,CASSLSPKAGRNTGELFF
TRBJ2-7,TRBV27,CASSPTGIPGLAISDEQYF
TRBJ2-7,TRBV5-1,CASSLTLHRAGGPREQYF
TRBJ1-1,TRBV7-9,CASSLLQGATEAFF
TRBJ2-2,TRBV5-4,CASSSERLRTGGNTGELFF
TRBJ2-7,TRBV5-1,CASSLDRSDEQYF
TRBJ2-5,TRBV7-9,CASSPRGPETQYF
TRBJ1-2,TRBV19,CASSSSMGGYTF
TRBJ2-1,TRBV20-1,CSAPAVGEQFF
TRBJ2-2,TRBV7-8,CASSSNTGVSTGELFF
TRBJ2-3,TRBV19,CASKQDTDTQYF
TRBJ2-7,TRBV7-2,CASSYRGGDEQYF